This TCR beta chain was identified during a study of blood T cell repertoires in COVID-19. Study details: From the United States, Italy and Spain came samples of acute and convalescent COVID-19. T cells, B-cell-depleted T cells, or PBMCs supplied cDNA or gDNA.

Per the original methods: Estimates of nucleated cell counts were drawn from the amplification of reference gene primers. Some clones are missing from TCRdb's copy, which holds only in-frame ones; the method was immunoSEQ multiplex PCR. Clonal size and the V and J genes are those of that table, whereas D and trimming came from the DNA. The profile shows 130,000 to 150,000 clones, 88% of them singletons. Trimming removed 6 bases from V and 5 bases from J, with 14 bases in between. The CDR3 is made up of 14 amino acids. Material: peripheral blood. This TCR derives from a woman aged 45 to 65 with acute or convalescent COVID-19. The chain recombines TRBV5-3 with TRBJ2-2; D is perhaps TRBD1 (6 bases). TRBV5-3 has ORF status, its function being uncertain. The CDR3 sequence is CARTPHRVTGELFF. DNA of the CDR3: TGTGCCAGAACCCCCCACAGGGTAACCGGGGAGCTGTTTTTT.